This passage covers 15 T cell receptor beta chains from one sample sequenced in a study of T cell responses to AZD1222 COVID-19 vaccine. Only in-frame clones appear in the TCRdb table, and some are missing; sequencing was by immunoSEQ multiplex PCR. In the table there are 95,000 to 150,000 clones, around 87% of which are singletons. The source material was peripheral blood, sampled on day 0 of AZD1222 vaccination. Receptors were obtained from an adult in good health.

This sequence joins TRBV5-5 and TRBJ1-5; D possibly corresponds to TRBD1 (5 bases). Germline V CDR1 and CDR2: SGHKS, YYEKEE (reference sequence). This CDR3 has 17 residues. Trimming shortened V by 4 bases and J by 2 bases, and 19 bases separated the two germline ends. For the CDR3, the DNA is TGTGCCAGCAGCCCTGGCGGGGGGGGGACTCGCAATCAGCCCCAGCATTTT. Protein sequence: CASSPGGGGTRNQPQHF.

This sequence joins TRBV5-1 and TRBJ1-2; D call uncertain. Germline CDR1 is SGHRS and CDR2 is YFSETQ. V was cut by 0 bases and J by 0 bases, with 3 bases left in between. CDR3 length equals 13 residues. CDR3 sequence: CASSLATNYGYTF. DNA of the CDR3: TGCGCCAGCAGCTTGGCGACTAACTATGGCTACACCTTC.

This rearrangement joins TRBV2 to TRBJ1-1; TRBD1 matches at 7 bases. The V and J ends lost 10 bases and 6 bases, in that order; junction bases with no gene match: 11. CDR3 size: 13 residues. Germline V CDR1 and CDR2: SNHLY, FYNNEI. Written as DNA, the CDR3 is TGTGCCACCCGACAGGGAGGTAGGGCTGAAGCTTTCTTT. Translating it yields CATRQGGRAEAFF.

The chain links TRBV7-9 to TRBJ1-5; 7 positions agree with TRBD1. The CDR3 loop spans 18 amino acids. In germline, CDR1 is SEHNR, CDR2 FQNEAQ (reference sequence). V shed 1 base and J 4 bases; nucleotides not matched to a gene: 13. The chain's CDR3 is CASSLVRRETGRNQPQHF. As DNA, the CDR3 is TGTGCCAGCAGCTTAGTGAGAAGGGAGACAGGGAGGAATCAGCCCCAGCATTTT.

The DNA of the CDR3 is TGTGCCAGCAGGACTAGCGGCGCCTACGAGCAGTACTTC. Amino acid sequence: CASRTSGAYEQYF. The rearrangement links TRBV27 to TRBJ2-7; 9 nucleotides match TRBD2. The J segment lost 2 bases and the V segment lost 6 bases, leaving 2 bases of the junction unmatched. The length of the CDR3 is 13 residues. Germline values: CDR1 MNHEY, CDR2 SMNVEV (reference sequence).

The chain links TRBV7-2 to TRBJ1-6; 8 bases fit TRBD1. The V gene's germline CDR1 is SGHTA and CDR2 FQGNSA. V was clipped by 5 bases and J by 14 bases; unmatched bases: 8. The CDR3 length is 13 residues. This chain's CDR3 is CASSQGARQALHF. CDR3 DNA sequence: TGTGCCAGCAGCCAGGGGGCCCGGCAGGCCCTCCACTTT.

The CDR3 loop is CASSQDRAGRPGELFF. CDR3 nucleotides: TGTGCCAGCAGCCAAGATCGGGCAGGGAGGCCCGGGGAGCTGTTTTTT. This sequence joins TRBV4-2 and TRBJ2-2; possible D gene TRBD2, 6 bases. Trimming left V 0 bases short and J 6 bases short, with 14 bases between. This CDR3 region has 16 residues. CDR1 LGHNA and CDR2 YNFKEQ come from the germline V gene.

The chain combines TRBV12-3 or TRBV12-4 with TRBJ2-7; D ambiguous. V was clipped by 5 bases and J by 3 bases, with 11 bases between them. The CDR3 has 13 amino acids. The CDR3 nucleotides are TGTGCCAGCAGTCTACGGCCAGACTACGAGCAGTACTTC. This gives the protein CASSLRPDYEQYF.

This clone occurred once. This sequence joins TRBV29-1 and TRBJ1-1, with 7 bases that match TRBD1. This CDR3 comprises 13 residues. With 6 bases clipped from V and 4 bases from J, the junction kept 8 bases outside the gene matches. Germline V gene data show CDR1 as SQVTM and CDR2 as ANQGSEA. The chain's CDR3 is CSVTTGMGTEAFF. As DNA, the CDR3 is TGCAGCGTCACGACAGGGATGGGCACTGAAGCTTTCTTT.

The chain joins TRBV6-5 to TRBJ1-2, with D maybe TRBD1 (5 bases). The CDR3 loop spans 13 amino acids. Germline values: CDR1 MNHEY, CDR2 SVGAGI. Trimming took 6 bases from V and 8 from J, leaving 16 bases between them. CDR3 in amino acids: CASSTTLGGGYTF. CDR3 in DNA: TGTGCCAGCAGCACCACCCTGGGGGGGGGCTACACCTTC.

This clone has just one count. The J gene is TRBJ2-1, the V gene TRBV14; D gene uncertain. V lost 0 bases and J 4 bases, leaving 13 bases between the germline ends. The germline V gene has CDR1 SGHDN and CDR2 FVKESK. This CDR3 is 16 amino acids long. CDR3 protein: CASSQESGLWYNEQFF. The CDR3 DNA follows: TGTGCCAGCAGCCAAGAGTCCGGGCTTTGGTACAATGAGCAGTTCTTC.

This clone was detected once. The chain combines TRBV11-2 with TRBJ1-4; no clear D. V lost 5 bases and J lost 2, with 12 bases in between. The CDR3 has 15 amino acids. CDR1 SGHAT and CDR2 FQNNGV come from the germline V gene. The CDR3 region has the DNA TGTGCCAGCAGCCCGACGACGGGTACTAATGAAAAACTGTTTTTT. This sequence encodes CASSPTTGTNEKLFF.

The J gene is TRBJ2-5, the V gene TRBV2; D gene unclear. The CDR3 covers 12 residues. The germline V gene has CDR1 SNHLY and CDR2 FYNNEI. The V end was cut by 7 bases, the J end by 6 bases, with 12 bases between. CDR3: CASIDGRQTQYF. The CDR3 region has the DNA TGTGCCAGCATTGACGGCCGGCAGACCCAGTACTTC.

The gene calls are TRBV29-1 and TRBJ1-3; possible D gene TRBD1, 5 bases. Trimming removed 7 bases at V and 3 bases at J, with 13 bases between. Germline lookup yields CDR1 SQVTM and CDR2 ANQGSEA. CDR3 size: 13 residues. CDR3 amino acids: CSALWGSGNTIYF. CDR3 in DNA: TGCAGCGCGCTGTGGGGCAGTGGAAACACCATATATTTT.

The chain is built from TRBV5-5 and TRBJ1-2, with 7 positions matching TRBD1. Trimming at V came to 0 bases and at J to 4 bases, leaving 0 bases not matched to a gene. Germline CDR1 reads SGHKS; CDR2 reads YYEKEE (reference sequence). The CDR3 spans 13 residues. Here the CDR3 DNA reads TGTGCCAGCAGCTTGGGGACAGGCTATGGCTACACCTTC. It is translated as CASSLGTGYGYTF.